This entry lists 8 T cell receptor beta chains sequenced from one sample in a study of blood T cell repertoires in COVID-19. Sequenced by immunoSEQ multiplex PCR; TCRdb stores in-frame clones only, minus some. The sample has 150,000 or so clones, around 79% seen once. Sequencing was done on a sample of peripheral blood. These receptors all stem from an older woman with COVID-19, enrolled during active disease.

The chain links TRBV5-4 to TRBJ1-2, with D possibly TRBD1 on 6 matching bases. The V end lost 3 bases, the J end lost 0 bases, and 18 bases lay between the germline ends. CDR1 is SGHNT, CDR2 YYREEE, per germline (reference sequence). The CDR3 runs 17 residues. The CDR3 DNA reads TGTGCCAGCAGCTCCCGTGGGGGCCCTCCCTCTAACTATGGCTACACCTTC. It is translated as CASSSRGGPPSNYGYTF.

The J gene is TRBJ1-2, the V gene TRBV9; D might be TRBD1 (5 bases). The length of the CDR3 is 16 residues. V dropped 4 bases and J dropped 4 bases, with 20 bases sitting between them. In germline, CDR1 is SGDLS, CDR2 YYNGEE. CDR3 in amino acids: CASSPTSRVTGYGYTF. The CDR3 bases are TGTGCCAGCAGCCCCACCAGCAGGGTCACCGGCTATGGCTACACCTTC. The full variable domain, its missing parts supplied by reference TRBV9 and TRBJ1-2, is DSGVTQTPKHLITATGQRVTLRCSPRSGDLSVYWYQQSLDQGLQFLIQYYNGEERAKGNILERFSAQQFPDLHSELNLSSLELGDSALYFCASSPTSRVTGYGYTFGSGTRLTVV.

The CDR3 sequence: CASSHTDRDSPLHF. DNA of the CDR3: TGTGCCAGCAGCCATACGGACAGGGATTCACCCCTCCACTTT. The rearrangement joins TRBV7-9 to TRBJ1-6, with 8 bases identical to TRBD1. CDR3 size: 14 residues. Germline CDR1 is SEHNR and CDR2 is FQNEAQ (reference sequence). V was clipped by 5 bases and J by 8 bases; unmatched bases: 5.

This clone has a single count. CDR3 sequence reads: CASSATGVRGYTF. CDR3 nucleotide sequence: TGTGCCAGCAGCGCAACAGGGGTTCGTGGCTACACCTTC. This chain links TRBV6-4 with TRBJ1-2; 7 bases are a match to TRBD1. The V segment lost 6 bases and the J segment 7 bases; nucleotides outside the gene matches: 8. The CDR3 covers 13 residues. Germline CDR1 is MRHNA and CDR2 is SNTAGT.

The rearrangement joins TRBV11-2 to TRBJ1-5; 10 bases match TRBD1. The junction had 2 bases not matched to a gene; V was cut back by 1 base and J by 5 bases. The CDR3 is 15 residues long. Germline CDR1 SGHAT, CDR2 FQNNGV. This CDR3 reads CASSLGDRGDQPQHF. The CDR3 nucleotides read TGTGCCAGCAGCTTAGGGGACAGGGGTGATCAGCCCCAGCATTTT. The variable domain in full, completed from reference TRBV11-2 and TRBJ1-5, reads EAGVAQSPRYKIIEKRQSVAFWCNPISGHATLYWYQQILGQGPKLLIQFQNNGVVDDSQLPKDRFSAERLKGVDSTLKIQPAKLEDSAVYLCASSLGDRGDQPQHFGDGTRLSIL.

The CDR3 reads CAITPTQDSGYTF. The CDR3 bases are TGTGCCATCACCCCTACCCAGGACAGTGGCTACACCTTC. The V call is TRBV10-3, the J call TRBJ1-2, with D possibly matching TRBD1 (6 bases). This CDR3 region has 13 residues. The germline V gene has CDR1 ENHRY and CDR2 SYGVKD. V lost 7 bases, J lost 7 bases, and 16 bases lay in between.

The CDR3 DNA reads as TGTGCCAGCAGCTGGGCGGGGGCAGGCTACGAGCAGTACTTC. Its translation is CASSWAGAGYEQYF. V gene TRBV11-2 combines with J gene TRBJ2-7, with D maybe TRBD2 (7 bases). Germline values: CDR1 SGHAT, CDR2 FQNNGV. V was pared by 4 bases and J by 3 bases, with 13 bases between. The CDR3 is 14 amino acids.

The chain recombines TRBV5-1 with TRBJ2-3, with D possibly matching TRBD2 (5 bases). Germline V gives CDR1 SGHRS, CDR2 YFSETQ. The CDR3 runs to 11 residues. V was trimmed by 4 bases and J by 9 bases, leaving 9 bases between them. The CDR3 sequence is CASSLSDTQYF. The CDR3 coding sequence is TGCGCCAGCAGCCTTAGCGACACGCAGTATTTT. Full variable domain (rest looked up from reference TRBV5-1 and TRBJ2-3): KAGVTQTPRYLIKTRGQQVTLSCSPISGHRSVSWYQQTPGQGLQFLFEYFSETQRNKGNFPGRFSGRQFSNSRSEMNVSTLELGDSALYLCASSLSDTQYFGPGTRLTVL.